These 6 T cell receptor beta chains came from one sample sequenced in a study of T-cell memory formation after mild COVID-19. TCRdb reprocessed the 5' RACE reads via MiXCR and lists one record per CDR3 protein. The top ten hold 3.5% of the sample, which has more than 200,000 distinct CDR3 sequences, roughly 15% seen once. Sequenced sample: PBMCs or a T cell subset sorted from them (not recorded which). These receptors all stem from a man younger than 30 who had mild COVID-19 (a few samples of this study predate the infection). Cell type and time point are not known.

CDR3 region: CASRGTNSYEQYV. Written as DNA, the CDR3 is TGTGCCAGCAGAGGGACCAACTCCTACGAGCAGTACGTC. The chain employs TRBV28 and TRBJ2-7, with D tentatively TRBD1 or TRBD2 (5 bases each). The CDR3 covers 13 residues. V shed 6 bases and J shed 0 bases, with 9 bases lying between them. Germline V lookup: CDR1 MDHEN, CDR2 SYDVKM.

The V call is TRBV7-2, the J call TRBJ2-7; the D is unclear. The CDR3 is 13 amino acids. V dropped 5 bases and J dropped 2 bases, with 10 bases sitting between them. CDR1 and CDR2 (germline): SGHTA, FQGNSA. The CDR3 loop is CASSPGLTYEQYV. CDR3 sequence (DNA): TGTGCCAGCAGCCCGGGCCTCACCTACGAGCAGTACGTC.

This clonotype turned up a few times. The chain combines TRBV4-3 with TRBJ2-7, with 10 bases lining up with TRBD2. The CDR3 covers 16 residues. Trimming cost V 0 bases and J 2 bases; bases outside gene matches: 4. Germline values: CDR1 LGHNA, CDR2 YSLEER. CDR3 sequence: CASSQDASGGAYEQYF. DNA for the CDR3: TGCGCCAGCAGCCAAGATGCTAGCGGGGGTGCCTACGAGCAGTACTTC.

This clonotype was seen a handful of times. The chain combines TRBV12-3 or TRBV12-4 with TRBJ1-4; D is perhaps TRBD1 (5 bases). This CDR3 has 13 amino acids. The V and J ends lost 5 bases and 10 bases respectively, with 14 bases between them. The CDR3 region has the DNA TGTGCCAGCAGTCCCCCTATGAGGGGAAAACTGTTTTTT. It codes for CASSPPMRGKLFF.

In nucleotides, the CDR3 is TGTGCCAGCAGTTACCCAGGGGACGGTGGCTACACCTTC. This gives the protein CASSYPGDGGYTF. The V and J genes are TRBV6-5 and TRBJ1-2; TRBD1 is a possible D gene (6 bases). The germline V gene encodes CDR1 MNHEY and CDR2 SVGAGI. The CDR3 consists of 13 residues. Trimming removed 2 bases at V and 7 bases at J, with 11 bases between.

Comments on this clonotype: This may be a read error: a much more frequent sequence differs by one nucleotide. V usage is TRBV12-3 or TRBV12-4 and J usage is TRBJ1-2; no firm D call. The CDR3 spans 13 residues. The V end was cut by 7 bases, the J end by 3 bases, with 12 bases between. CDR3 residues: CASKSDLHYGYTF. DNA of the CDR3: TGTGCCAGCAAGAGTGATCTCCACTATGGCTACACCTTC.